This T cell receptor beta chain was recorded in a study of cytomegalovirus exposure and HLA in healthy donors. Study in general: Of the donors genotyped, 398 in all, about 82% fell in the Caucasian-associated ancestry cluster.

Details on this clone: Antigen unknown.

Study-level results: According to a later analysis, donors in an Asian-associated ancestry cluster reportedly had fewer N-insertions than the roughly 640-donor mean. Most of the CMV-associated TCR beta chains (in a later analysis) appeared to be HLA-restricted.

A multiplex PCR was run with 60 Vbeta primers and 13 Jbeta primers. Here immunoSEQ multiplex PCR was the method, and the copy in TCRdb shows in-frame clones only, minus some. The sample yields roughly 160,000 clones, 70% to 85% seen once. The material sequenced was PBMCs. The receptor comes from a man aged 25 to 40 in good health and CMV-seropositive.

The CDR3: CASSHSDRLLRDGYTF. The CDR3 DNA is TGCGCCAGCAGCCATTCCGACAGGCTCTTAAGGGATGGCTACACCTTC. The V gene is TRBV4-1, the J gene TRBJ1-2; TRBD1 might be the D (6 bases). The CDR3 spans 16 residues. Germline V gene lookup returns CDR1 MGHRA and CDR2 YSYEKL. Between the trimmed V and J ends, which lost 3 bases and 6 bases, there was a span of 20 bases.